This is a list of T cell receptor beta chains from one sample in a study of blood T cell repertoires in COVID-19. Generated by immunoSEQ multiplex PCR, the TCRdb table keeps only in-frame clones and is missing some. The profile shows some 54,000 clones, 91% of them singletons. Sequencing was carried out using peripheral blood. These receptors were taken from a man between 60 and 75 years old with acute or convalescent COVID-19. CDR3s include the opening cysteine and the closing phenylalanine or tryptophan. The D gene is left open where the match is weak. Clone sizes are given selectively: once, few, many, or a class where the clone is expanded.

cdr3_aa: CASSTYLNTEAFF
cdr3_nt: TGTGCCAGTAGTACGTACTTAAACACTGAAGCTTTCTTT
cdr3_length: 13
clone_size: NA
j_call: TRBJ1-1
v_call: TRBV19
d_call: NA

cdr3_aa: CASSPRTGRETQYF
cdr3_nt: TGTGCCAGCAGTCCACGGACAGGACGGGAGACCCAGTACTTC
cdr3_length: 14
clone_size: NA
j_call: TRBJ2-5
v_call: TRBV6-5
d_call: TRBD1

cdr3_aa: CASSPPPGEGGYTF
cdr3_nt: TGTGCCAGCAGTCCGCCTCCGGGAGAGGGAGGCTACACCTTC
cdr3_length: 14
clone_size: once
j_call: TRBJ1-2
v_call: TRBV28
d_call: NA

cdr3_aa: CASSLSGYGYTF
cdr3_nt: TGTGCCAGCAGTTTGAGCGGGTATGGCTACACCTTC
cdr3_length: 12
clone_size: NA
j_call: TRBJ1-2
v_call: TRBV28
d_call: NA

cdr3_aa: CASSPGADTQYF
cdr3_nt: TGTGCCAGCAGCCCAGGCGCAGATACGCAGTATTTT
cdr3_length: 12
clone_size: medium-sized
j_call: TRBJ2-3
v_call: TRBV5-5
d_call: NA

cdr3_aa: CASSPRTGTDETQYF
cdr3_nt: TGTGCCAGCAGCCCCAGGACAGGGACTGACGAGACCCAGTACTTC
cdr3_length: 15
clone_size: NA
j_call: TRBJ2-5
v_call: TRBV7-8
d_call: TRBD1

cdr3_aa: CASSSEVTYEQYF
cdr3_nt: TGTGCCAGCAGCTCCGAAGTGACTTACGAGCAGTACTTC
cdr3_length: 13
clone_size: NA
j_call: TRBJ2-7
v_call: TRBV7-9
d_call: NA

cdr3_aa: CASSSPGQGSEKLFF
cdr3_nt: TGTGCCAGCAGTTCACCGGGACAGGGAAGTGAAAAACTGTTTTTT
cdr3_length: 15
clone_size: few
j_call: TRBJ1-4
v_call: TRBV28
d_call: TRBD1

cdr3_aa: CSVDGTGGLNTEAFF
cdr3_nt: TGCAGCGTGGACGGGACAGGGGGTCTGAACACTGAAGCTTTCTTT
cdr3_length: 15
clone_size: NA
j_call: TRBJ1-1
v_call: TRBV29-1
d_call: TRBD1

cdr3_aa: CAWRDSGGYTF
cdr3_nt: TGTGCCTGGCGTGACAGTGGTGGCTACACCTTC
cdr3_length: 11
clone_size: NA
j_call: TRBJ1-2
v_call: TRBV30
d_call: NA

cdr3_aa: CASSSPTGYNSPLHF
cdr3_nt: TGTGCCAGCAGCTCCCCGACAGGATATAATTCACCCCTCCACTTT
cdr3_length: 15
clone_size: NA
j_call: TRBJ1-6
v_call: TRBV7-8
d_call: NA

cdr3_aa: CASSLGQDGYTF
cdr3_nt: TGCGCCAGCAGTTTAGGACAGGATGGCTACACCTTC
cdr3_length: 12
clone_size: NA
j_call: TRBJ1-2
v_call: TRBV5-1
d_call: TRBD1

cdr3_aa: CASRFRGKYF
cdr3_nt: TGTGCCAGCAGGTTCAGGGGGAAGTACTTC
cdr3_length: 10
clone_size: NA
j_call: TRBJ2-7
v_call: TRBV7-9
d_call: TRBD1

cdr3_aa: CATLRDRGYYGYTF
cdr3_nt: TGTGCCACCCTCCGGGACAGGGGTTACTATGGCTACACCTTC
cdr3_length: 14
clone_size: few
j_call: TRBJ1-2
v_call: TRBV10-3
d_call: TRBD1

cdr3_aa: CASSPLTSSTDTQYF
cdr3_nt: TGTGCCAGCAGTCCGTTGACAAGTAGCACAGATACGCAGTATTTT
cdr3_length: 15
clone_size: NA
j_call: TRBJ2-3
v_call: TRBV28
d_call: NA

cdr3_aa: CASSLTGDRNQPQHF
cdr3_nt: TGTGCCAGCTCTCTCACAGGGGACCGCAATCAGCCCCAGCATTTT
cdr3_length: 15
clone_size: NA
j_call: TRBJ1-5
v_call: TRBV18
d_call: TRBD1

cdr3_aa: CASSYRGLESTDTQYF
cdr3_nt: TGTGCCAGCAGTTACCGGGGACTGGAGAGCACAGATACGCAGTATTTT
cdr3_length: 16
clone_size: NA
j_call: TRBJ2-3
v_call: TRBV6-5
d_call: NA